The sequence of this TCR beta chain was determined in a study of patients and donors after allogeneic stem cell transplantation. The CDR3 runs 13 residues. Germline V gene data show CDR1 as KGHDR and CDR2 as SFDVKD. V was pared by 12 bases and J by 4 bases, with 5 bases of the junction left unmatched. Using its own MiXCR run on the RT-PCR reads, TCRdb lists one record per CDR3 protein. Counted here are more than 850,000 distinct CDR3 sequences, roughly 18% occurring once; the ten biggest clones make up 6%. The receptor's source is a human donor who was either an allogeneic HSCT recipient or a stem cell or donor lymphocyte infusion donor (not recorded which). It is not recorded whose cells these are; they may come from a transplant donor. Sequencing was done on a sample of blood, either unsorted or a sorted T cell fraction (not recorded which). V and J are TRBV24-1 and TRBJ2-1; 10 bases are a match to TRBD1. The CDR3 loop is CASQGQGYNEQFF. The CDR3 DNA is TGTGCCTCCCAGGGACAGGGGTACAATGAGCAGTTCTTC.